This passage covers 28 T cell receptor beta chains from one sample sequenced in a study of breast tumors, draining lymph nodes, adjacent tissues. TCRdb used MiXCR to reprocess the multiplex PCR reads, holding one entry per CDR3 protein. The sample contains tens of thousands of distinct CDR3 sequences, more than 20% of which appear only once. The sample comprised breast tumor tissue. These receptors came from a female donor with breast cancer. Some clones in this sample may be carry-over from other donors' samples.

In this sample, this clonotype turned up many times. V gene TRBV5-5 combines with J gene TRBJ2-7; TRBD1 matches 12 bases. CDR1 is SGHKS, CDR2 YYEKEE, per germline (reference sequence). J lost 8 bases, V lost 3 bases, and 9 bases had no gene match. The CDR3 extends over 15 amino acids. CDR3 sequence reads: CASSWIRDRGPKQYF. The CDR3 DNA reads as TGTGCCAGCAGCTGGATCCGGGACAGGGGGCCCAAGCAGTACTTC.

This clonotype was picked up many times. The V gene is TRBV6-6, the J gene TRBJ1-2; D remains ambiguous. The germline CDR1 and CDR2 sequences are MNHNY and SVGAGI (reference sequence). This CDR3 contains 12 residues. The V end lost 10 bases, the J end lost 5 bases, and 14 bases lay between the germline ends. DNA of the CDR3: TGTGCCACAGGAGGGTCGTGGTATGGCTACACCTTC. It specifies CATGGSWYGYTF.

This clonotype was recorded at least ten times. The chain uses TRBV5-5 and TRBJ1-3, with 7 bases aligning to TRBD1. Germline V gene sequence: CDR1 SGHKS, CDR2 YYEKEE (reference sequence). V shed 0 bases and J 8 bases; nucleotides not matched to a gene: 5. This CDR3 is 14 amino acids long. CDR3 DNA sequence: TGTGCCAGCAGCTTGGGACAGGGTTGGGACACCATATATTTT. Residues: CASSLGQGWDTIYF.

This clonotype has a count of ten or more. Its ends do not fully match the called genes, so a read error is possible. CDR3 sequence reads: CSAREKFSGNTIYF. DNA of the CDR3: TGCAGTGCAAGAGAAAAATTCTCTGGAAACACCATATATTTT. This chain joins TRBV20-1 and TRBJ1-3; D uncertain. The CDR3 contains 14 residues. CDR1 and CDR2 from the germline V gene are DFQATT and SNEGSKA (reference sequence).

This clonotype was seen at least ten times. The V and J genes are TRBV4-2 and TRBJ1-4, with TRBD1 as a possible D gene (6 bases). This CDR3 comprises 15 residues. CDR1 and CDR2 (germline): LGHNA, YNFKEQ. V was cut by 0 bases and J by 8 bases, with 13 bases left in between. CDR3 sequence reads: CASSQEGGLSEKLFF. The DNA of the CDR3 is TGTGCCAGCAGCCAAGAGGGGGGGCTGTCGGAAAAACTGTTTTTT.

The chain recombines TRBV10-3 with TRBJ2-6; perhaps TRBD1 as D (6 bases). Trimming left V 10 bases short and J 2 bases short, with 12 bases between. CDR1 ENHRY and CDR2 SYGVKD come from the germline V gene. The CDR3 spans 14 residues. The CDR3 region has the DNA TGTGCCACCGACACAGGGACTGGGGCCAACGTCCTGACTTTC. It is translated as CATDTGTGANVLTF.

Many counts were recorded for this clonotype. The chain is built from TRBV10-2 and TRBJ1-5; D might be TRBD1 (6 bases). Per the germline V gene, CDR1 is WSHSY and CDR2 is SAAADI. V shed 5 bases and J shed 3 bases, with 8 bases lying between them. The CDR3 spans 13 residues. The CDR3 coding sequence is TGCGCCAGCAGTACAGGGCTCAATCAGCCCCAGCATTTT. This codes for CASSTGLNQPQHF.

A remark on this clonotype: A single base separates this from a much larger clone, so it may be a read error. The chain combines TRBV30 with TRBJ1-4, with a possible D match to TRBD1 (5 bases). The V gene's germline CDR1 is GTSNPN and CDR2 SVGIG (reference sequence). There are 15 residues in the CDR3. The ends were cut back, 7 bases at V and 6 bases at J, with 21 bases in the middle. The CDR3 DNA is TGTGCCTTCCACCTGACCGGGTCAGGGTATGAAAAACTGTTTTTT. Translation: CAFHLTGSGYEKLFF. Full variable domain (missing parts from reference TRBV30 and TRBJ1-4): SQTIHQWPATLVQPVGSPLSLECTVEGTSNPNLYWYRQAAGRGLQLLFYSVGIGQISSEVPQNLSASRPQDRQFILSSKKLLLSDSGFYLCAFHLTGSGYEKLFFGSGTQLSVL.

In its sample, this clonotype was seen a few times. The CDR3 nucleotides are TGTGCCAGCAGTTTATACGGAGACCTTGGGAGCAATCAGCCCCAGCATTTT. Its protein product is CASSLYGDLGSNQPQHF. This chain joins TRBV27 and TRBJ1-5; D unclear. The CDR3 covers 17 residues. The germline V and J ends were trimmed by 1 base and 1 base, with 14 bases remaining between them. Germline V gene lookup returns CDR1 MNHEY and CDR2 SMNVEV (reference sequence).

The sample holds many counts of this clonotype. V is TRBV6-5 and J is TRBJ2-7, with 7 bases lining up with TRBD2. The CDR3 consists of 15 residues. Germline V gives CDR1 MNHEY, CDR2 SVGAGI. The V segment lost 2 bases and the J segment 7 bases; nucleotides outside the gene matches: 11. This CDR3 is CASSYRSGSAGEQYF. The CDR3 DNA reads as TGTGCCAGCAGTTACCGTTCTGGGTCAGCGGGAGAGCAGTACTTC.

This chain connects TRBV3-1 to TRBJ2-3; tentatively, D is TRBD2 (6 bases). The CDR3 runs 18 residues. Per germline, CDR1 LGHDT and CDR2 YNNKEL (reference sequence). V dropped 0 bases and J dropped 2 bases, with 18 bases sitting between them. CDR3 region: CASSQDYDDGGITDTQYF. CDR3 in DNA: TGTGCCAGCAGCCAAGATTACGATGACGGGGGTATCACAGATACGCAGTATTTT.

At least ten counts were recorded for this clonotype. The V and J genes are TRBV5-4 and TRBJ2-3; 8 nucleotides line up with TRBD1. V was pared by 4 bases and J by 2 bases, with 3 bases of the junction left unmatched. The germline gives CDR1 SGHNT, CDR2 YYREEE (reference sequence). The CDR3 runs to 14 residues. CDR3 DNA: TGTGCCAGCAGCCTGACAGGGGCCACAGATACGCAGTATTTT. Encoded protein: CASSLTGATDTQYF.

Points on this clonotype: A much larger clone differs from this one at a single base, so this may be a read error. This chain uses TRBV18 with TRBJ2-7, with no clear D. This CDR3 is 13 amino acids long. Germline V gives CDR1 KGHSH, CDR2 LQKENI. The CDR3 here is CASSPQGKYEQCF. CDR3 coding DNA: TGTGCCAGCTCACCACAAGGGAAGTACGAGCAGTGCTTC.

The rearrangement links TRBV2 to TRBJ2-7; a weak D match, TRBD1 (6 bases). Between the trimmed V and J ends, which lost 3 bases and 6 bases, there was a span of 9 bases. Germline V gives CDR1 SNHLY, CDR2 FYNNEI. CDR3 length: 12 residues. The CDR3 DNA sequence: TGTGCCAGCAGTGAGAGGGGGAGCGAGCAGTACTTC. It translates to CASSERGSEQYF.

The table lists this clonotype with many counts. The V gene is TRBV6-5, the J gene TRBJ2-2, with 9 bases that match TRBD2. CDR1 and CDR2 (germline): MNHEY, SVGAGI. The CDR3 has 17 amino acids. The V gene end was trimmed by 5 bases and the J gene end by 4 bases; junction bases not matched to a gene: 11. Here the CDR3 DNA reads TGTGCCAGCAGTCAATGGGCTAGCGGGACACCCACCGGGGAGCTGTTTTTT. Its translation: CASSQWASGTPTGELFF.

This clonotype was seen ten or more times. The CDR3 region is CASSQLYEQYF. The DNA of the CDR3 is TGTGCCAGCAGCCAACTCTACGAGCAGTACTTC. This chain uses TRBV14 with TRBJ2-7, with D hard to call. Germline V gene lookup returns CDR1 SGHDN and CDR2 FVKESK. Trimming took off 2 bases at V and 3 bases at J, with 2 bases between the two ends. The CDR3 runs 11 residues.

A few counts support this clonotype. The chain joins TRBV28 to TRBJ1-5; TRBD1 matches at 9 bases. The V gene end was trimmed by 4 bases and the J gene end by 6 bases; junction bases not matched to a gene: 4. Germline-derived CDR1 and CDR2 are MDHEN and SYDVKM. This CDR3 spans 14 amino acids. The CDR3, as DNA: TGTGCCAGCAGTTGGGGACAGGGCCTTCAGCCCCAGCATTTT. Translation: CASSWGQGLQPQHF.

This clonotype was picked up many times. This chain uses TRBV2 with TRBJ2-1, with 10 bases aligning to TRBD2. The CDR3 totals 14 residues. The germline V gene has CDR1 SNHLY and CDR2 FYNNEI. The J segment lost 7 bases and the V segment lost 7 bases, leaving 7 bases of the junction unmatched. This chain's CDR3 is CASIPAGGSNEQFF. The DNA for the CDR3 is TGTGCCAGCATTCCAGCGGGGGGGTCAAATGAGCAGTTCTTC.

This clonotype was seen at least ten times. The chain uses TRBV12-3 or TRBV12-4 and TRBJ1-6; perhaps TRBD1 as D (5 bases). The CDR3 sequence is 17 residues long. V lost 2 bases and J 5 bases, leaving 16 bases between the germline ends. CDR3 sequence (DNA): TGTGCCAGCAGTTTACGCGGGGGGGGTGCGAATAATTCACCCCTCCACTTT. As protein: CASSLRGGGANNSPLHF.

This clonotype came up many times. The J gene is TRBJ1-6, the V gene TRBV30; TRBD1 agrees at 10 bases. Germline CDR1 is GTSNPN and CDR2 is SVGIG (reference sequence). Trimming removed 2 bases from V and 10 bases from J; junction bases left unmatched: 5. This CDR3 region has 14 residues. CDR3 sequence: CAWSSGTGVSPLHF. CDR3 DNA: TGTGCCTGGAGTTCCGGGACAGGGGTCTCACCCCTCCACTTT.

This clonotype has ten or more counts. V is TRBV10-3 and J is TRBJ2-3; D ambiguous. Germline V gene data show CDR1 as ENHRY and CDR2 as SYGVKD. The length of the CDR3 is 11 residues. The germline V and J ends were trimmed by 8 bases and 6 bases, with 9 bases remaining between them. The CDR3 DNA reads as TGTGCCATCCAAGTGGTGGATACGCAGTATTTT. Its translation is CAIQVVDTQYF.

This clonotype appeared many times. The CDR3 loop reads CASSVANGRPVFF. CDR3 sequence (DNA): TGTGCCAGCAGCGTAGCGAACGGCCGCCCGGTGTTTTTT. The chain joins TRBV9 to TRBJ2-2; D gene uncertain. Germline V lookup: CDR1 SGDLS, CDR2 YYNGEE. This CDR3 comprises 13 residues. Trimming took 0 bases from V and 15 from J, leaving 15 bases between them.

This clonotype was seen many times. The CDR3: CASSRTDKNYEQYF. CDR3 nucleotide sequence: TGTGCCAGCAGCCGGACGGACAAAAACTACGAGCAGTACTTC. This sequence joins TRBV6-5 and TRBJ2-7; TRBD1 is a possible D gene (5 bases). The CDR3 loop spans 14 amino acids. Trimming cost V 6 bases and J 3 bases, with 15 bases left between them. Germline V gene lookup returns CDR1 MNHEY and CDR2 SVGAGI.

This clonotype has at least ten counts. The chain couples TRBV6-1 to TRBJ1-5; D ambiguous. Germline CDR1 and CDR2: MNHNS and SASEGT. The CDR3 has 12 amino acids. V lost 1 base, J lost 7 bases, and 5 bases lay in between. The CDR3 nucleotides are TGTGCCAGCAGTGAAGGAGAACAGCCCCAGCATTTT. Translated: CASSEGEQPQHF.

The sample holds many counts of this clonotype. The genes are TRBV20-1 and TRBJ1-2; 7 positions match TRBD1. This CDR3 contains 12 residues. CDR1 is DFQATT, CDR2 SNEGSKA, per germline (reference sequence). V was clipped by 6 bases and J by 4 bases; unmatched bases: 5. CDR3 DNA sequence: TGCAGTGCCGATCGGGACAGCTATGGCTACACCTTC. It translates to CSADRDSYGYTF.

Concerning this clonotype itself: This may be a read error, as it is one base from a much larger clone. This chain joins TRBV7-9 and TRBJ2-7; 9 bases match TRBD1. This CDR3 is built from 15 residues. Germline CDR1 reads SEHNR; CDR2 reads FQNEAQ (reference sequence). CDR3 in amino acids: CASSPGTGLLYGQYF. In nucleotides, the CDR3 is TGTGCCAGCAGCCCCGGGACAGGGCTTCTTTACGGGCAGTACTTC.

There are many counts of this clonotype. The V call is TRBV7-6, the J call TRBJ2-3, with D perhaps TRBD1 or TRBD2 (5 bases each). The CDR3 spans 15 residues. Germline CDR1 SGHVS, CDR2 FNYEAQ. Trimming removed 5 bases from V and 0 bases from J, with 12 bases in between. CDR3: CASSLTWGSTDTQYF. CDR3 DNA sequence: TGTGCCAGCAGCCTTACGTGGGGGAGCACAGATACGCAGTATTTT.

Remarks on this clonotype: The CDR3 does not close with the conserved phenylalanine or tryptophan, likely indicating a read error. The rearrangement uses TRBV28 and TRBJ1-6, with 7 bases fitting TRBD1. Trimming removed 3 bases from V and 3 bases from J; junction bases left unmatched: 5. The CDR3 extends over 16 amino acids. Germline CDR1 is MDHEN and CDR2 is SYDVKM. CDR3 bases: TGTGCCAGCAGTTTCCGATGGACAGGCTATAATTCACCCCTCCACCTT. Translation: CASSFRWTGYNSPLHL.